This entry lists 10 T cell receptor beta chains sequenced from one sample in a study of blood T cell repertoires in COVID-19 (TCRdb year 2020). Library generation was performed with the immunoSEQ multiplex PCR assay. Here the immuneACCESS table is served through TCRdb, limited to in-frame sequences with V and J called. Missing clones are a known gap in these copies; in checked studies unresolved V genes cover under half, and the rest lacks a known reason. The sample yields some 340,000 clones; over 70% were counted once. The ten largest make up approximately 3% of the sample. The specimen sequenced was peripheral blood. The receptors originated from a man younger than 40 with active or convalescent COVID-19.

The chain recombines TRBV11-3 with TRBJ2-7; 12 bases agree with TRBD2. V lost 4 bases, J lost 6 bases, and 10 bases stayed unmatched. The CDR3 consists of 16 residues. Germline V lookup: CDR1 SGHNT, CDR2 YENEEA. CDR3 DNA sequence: TGTGCCAGCAGCTACTGTCGGACTAGCGGGACATGCGAGCAGTACTTC. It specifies CASSYCRTSGTCEQYF.

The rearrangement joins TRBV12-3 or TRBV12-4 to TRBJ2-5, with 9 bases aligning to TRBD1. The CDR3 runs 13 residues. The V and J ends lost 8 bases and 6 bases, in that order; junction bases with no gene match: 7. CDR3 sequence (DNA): TGTGCCAGCCTCGGGACAGGGCAGAAGACCCAGTACTTC. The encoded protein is CASLGTGQKTQYF.

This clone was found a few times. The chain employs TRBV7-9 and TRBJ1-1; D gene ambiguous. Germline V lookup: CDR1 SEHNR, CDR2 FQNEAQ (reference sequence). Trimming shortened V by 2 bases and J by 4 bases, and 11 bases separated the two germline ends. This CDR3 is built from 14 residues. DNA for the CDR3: TGTGCCAGCAGCTTAATGGCGGGTGGCACTGAAGCTTTCTTT. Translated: CASSLMAGGTEAFF.

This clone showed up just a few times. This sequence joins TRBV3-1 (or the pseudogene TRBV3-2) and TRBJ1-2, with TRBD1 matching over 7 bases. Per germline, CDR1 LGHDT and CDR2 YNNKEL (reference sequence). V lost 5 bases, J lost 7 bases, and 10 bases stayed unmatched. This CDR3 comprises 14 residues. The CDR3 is CASSALPTGSGYTF. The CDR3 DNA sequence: TGTGCCAGCAGCGCTCTCCCGACAGGGTCTGGCTACACCTTC.

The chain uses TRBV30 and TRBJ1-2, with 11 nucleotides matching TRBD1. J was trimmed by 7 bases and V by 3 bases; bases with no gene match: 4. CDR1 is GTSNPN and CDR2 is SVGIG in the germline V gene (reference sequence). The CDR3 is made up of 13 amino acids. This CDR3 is CAWRGGTGGGYTF. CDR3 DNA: TGTGCCTGGAGAGGAGGGACAGGGGGTGGCTACACCTTC.

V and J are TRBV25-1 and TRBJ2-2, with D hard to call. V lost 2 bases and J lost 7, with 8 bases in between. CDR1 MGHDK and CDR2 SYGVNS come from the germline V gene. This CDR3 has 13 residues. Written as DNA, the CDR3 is TGTGCCAGCAGTGAACCCCCTATCGGGGAGCTGTTTTTT. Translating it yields CASSEPPIGELFF.

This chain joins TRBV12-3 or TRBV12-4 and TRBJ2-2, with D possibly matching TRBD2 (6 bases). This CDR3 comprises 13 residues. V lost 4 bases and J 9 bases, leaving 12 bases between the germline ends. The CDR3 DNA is TGTGCCAGCAGTTCCCCCGCGGGAAGGGAGCTGTTTTTT. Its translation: CASSSPAGRELFF.

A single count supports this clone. CDR3 protein: CASSLAGRETQYF. The DNA of the CDR3 is TGTGCCAGCAGTTTGGCAGGGCGGGAGACCCAGTACTTC. The chain recombines TRBV12-3 or TRBV12-4 with TRBJ2-5; perhaps TRBD1 as D (5 bases). Trimming removed 3 bases at V and 5 bases at J, with 10 bases between. The CDR3 spans 13 residues.

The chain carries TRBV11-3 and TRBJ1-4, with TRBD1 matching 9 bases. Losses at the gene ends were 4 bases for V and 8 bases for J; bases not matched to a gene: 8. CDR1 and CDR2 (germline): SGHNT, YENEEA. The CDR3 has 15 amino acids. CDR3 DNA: TGTGCCAGCAGCTCCTTACAGGGGGCGGGCGAAAAACTGTTTTTT. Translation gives CASSSLQGAGEKLFF.

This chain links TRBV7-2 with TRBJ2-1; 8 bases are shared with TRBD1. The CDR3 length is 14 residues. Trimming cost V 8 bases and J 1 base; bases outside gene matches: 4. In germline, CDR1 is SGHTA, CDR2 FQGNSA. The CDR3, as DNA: TGTGCCAGCGGAACAGGGGGATCCTACAATGAGCAGTTCTTC. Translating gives CASGTGGSYNEQFF.